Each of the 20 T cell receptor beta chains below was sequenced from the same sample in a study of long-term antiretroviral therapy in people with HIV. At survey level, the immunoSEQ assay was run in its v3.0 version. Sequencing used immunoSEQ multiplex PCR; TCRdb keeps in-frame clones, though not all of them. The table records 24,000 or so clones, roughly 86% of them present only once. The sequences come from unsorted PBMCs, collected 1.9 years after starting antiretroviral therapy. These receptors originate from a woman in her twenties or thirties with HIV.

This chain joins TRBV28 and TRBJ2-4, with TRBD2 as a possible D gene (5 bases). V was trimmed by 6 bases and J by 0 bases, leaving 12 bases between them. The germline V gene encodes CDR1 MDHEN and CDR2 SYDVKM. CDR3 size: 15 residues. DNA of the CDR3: TGTGCCAGCAGCGCACGAGGACTAGCCAAAAACATTCAGTACTTC. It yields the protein CASSARGLAKNIQYF. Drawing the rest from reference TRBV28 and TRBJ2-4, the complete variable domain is DVKVTQSSRYLVKRTGEKVFLECVQDMDHENMFWYRQDPGLGLRLIYFSYDVKMKEKGDIPEGYSVSREKKERFSLILESASTNQTSMYLCASSARGLAKNIQYFGAGTRLSVL.

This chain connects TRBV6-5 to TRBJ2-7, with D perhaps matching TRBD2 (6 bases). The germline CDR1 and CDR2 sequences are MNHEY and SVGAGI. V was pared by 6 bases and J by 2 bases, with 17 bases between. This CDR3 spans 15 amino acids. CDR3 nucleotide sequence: TGTGCCAGCAGGGAGGGTGGTACATCCCCCTACGAGCAGTACTTC. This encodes CASREGGTSPYEQYF.

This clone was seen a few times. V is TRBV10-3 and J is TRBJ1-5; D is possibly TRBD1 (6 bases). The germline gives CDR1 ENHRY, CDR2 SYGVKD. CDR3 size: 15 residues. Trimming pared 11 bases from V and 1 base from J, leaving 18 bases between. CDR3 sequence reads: CAASGGRGSNQPQHF. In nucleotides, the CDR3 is TGTGCCGCATCAGGTGGGAGGGGGAGCAATCAGCCCCAGCATTTT.

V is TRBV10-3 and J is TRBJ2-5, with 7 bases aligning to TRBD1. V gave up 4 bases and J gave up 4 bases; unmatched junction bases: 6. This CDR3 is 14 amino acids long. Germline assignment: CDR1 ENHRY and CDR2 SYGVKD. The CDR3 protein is CAISGYRGAETQYF. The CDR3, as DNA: TGTGCCATCAGTGGATACAGGGGTGCAGAGACCCAGTACTTC.

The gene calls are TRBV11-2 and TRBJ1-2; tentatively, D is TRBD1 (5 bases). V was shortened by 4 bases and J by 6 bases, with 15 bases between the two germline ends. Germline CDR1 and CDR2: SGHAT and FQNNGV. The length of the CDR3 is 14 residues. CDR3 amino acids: CASSSLTVFNGYTF. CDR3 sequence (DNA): TGTGCCAGCAGCTCCCTGACAGTTTTTAATGGCTACACCTTC.

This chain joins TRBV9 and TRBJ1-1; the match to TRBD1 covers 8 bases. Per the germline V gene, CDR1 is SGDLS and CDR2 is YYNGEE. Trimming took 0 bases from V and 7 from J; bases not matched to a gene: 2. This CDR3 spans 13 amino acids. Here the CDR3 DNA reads TGTGCCAGCAGCGTAGGAGGACAGGGTGAAGCTTTCTTT. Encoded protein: CASSVGGQGEAFF.

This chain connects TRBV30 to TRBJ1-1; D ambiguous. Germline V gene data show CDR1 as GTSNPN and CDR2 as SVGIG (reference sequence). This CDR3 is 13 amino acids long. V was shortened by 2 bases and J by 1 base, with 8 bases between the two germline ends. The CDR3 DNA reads TGTGCCTGGAGTAGAGTCCCGAACACTGAAGCTTTCTTT. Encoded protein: CAWSRVPNTEAFF.

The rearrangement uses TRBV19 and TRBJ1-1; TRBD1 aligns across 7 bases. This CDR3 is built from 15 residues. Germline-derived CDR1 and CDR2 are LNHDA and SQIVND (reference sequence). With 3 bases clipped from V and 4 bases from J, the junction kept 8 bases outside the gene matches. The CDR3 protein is CASSMGGGGSTEAFF. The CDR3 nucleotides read TGTGCCAGTAGTATGGGAGGGGGCGGGAGCACTGAAGCTTTCTTT.

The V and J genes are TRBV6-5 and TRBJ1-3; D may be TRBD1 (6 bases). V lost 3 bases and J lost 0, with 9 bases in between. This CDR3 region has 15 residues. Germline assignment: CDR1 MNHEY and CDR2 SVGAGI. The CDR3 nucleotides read TGTGCCAGCAGTTATGACAGGCTCTCTGGAAACACCATATATTTT. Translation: CASSYDRLSGNTIYF.

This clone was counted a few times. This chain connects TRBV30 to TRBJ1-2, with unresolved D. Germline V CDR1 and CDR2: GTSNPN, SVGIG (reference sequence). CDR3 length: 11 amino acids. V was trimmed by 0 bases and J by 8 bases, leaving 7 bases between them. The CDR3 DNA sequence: TGTGCCTGGAGTGTAATGTCAGGCTACACCTTC. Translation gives CAWSVMSGYTF.

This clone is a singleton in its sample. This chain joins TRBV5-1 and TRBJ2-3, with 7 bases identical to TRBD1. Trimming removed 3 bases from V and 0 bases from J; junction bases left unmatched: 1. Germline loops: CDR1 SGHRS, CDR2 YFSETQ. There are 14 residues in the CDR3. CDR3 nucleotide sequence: TGCGCCAGCAGCTGGACAGGTAGCACAGATACGCAGTATTTT. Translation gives CASSWTGSTDTQYF.

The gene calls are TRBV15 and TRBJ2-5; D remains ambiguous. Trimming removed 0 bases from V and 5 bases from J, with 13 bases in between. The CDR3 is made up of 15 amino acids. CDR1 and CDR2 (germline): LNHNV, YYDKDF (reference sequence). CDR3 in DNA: TGTGCCACCAGCAGAGATCTGTTAGCCTCGGAGACCCAGTACTTC. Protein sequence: CATSRDLLASETQYF.

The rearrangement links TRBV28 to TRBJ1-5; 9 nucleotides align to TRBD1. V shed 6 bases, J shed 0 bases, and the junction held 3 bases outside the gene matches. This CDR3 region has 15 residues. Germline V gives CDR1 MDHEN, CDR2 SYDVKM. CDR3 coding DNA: TGTGCCAGCAGGAGGACAGGGGATAGCAATCAGCCCCAGCATTTT. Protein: CASRRTGDSNQPQHF.

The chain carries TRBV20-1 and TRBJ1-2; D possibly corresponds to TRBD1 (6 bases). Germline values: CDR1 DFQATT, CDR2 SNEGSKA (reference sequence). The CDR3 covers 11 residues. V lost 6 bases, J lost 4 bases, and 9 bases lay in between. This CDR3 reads CSAQGGYGYTF. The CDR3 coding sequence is TGCAGTGCACAGGGCGGCTATGGCTACACCTTC.

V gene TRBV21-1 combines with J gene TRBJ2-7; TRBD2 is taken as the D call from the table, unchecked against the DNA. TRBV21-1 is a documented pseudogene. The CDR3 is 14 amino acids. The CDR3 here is CASSAKRVFYEQYV. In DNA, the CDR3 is TGTGCCAGCAGCGCAAAGAGGGTTTTCTACGAGCAGTACGTC.

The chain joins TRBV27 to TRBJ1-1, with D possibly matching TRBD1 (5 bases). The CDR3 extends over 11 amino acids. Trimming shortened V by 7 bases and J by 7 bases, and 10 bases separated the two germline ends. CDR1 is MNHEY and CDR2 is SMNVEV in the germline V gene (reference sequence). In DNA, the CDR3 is TGTGCCAGCATCTGGGGCAGTGAAGCTTTCTTT. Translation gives CASIWGSEAFF.

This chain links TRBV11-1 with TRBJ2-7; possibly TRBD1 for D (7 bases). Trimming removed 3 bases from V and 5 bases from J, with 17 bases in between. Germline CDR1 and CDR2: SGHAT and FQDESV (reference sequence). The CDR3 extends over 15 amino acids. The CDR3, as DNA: TGTGCCAGCAGCTTTCCGTCAGGGGGGAGAGACGAGCAGTACTTC. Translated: CASSFPSGGRDEQYF.

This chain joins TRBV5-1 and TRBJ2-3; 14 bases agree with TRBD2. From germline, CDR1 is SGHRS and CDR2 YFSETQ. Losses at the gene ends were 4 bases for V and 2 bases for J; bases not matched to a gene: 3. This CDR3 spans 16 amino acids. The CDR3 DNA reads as TGCGCCAGCAGCGAGGGACTAGCGGGGGACACAGATACGCAGTATTTT. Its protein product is CASSEGLAGDTDTQYF. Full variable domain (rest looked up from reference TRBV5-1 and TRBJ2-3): KAGVTQTPRYLIKTRGQQVTLSCSPISGHRSVSWYQQTPGQGLQFLFEYFSETQRNKGNFPGRFSGRQFSNSRSEMNVSTLELGDSALYLCASSEGLAGDTDTQYFGPGTRLTVL.

The CDR3 here is CASSESGTGYNSPLHF. The CDR3 DNA follows: TGCGCCAGCAGCGAATCCGGGACAGGGTATAATTCACCCCTCCACTTT. The chain couples TRBV5-1 to TRBJ1-6; the match to TRBD1 covers 9 bases. V was pared by 4 bases and J by 4 bases, with 6 bases of the junction left unmatched. CDR3 length: 16 residues. CDR1 SGHRS and CDR2 YFSETQ come from the germline V gene.

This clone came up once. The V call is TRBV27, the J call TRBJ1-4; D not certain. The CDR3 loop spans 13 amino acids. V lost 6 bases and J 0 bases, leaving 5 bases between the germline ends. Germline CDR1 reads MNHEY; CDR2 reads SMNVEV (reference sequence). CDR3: CASSYATNEKLFF. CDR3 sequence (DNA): TGTGCCAGCAGCTATGCAACTAATGAAAAACTGTTTTTT.